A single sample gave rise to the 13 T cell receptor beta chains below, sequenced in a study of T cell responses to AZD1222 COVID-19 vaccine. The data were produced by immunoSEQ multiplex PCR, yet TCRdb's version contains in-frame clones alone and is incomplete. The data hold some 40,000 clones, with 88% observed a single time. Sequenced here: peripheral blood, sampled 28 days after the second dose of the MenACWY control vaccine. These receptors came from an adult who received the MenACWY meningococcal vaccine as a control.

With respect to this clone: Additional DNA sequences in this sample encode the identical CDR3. This CDR3 is CASSDRDPYEQYF. DNA for the CDR3: TGTGCCAGCAGTGATCGGGATCCCTACGAGCAGTACTTC. The V and J genes are TRBV28 and TRBJ2-7; D possibly corresponds to TRBD2 (5 bases). The V gene's germline CDR1 is MDHEN and CDR2 SYDVKM. The CDR3 totals 13 residues. The ends were cut back, 5 bases at V and 2 bases at J, with 10 bases in the middle.

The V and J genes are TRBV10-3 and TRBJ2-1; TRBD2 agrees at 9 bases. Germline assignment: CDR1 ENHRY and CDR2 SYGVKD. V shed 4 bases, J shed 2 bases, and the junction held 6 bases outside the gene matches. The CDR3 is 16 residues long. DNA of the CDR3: TGTGCCATCAGTGGGCGAACTAGCGGGCCCTACAATGAGCAGTTCTTC. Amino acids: CAISGRTSGPYNEQFF.

For the CDR3, the DNA is TGTGCCAGCAGTGACTCAGTTTCGTCGGGACAGCCTAATACCTTC. Translated: CASSDSVSSGQPNTF. The chain joins TRBV25-1 to TRBJ1-2; 7 nucleotides agree with TRBD1. Germline CDR1 and CDR2: MGHDK and SYGVNS. The length of the CDR3 is 15 residues. J gave up 14 bases and V 3 bases, and 18 bases lay outside the gene matches.

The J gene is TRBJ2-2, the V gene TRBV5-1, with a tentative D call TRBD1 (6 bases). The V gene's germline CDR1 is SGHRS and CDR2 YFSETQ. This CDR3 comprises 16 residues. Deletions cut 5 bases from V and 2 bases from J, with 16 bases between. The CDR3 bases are TGCGCCAGCAGGCCGCCGGGACATCCAAACACCGGGGAGCTGTTTTTT. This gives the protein CASRPPGHPNTGELFF.

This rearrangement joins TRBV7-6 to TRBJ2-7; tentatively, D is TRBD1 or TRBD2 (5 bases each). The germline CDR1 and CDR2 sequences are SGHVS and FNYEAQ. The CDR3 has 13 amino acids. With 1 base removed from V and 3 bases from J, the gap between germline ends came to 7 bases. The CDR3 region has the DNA TGTGCCAGCAGCTTAGGAGGGGTCTACGAGCAGTACTTC. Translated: CASSLGGVYEQYF.

CDR3 bases: TGTGCCAGCAGTTTGTACGTCGGAGGCTACACCTTC. It is translated as CASSLYVGGYTF. The chain recombines TRBV12-3 or TRBV12-4 with TRBJ1-2; no firm D call. With 3 bases removed from V and 8 bases from J, the gap between germline ends came to 10 bases. CDR3 length: 12 residues.

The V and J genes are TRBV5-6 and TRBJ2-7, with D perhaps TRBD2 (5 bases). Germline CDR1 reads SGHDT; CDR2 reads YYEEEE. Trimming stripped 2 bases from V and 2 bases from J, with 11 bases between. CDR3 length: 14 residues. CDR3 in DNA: TGTGCCAGCAGCTTCCGCGACGGGACCTACGAGCAGTACTTC. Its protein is CASSFRDGTYEQYF.

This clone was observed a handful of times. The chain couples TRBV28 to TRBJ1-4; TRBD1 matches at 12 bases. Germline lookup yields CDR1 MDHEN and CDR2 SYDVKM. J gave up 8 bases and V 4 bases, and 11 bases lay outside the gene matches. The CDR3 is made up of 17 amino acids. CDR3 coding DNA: TGTGCCAGCAGTTCCTCGGGACAGGGGGCTGTGGGCGAAAAACTGTTTTTT. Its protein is CASSSSGQGAVGEKLFF.

The CDR3, as DNA: TGTGCCAGCACCGGAGATGGGGGGAATGAGCAGTTCTTC. Translated: CASTGDGGNEQFF. The chain uses TRBV9 and TRBJ2-1; possible D gene TRBD2, 6 bases. Trimming shortened V by 6 bases and J by 7 bases, and 14 bases separated the two germline ends. CDR3 length: 13 residues. CDR1 is SGDLS and CDR2 is YYNGEE in the germline V gene.

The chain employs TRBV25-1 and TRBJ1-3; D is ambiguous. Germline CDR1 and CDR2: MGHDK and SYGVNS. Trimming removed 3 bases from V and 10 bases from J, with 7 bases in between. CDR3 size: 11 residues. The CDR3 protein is CASSDSRTIYF. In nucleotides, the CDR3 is TGTGCCAGCAGTGATTCAAGGACCATATATTTT.

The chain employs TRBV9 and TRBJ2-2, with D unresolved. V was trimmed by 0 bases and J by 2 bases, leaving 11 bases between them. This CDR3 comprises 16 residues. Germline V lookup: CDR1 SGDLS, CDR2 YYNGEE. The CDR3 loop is CASSVAGRINTGELFF. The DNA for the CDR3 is TGTGCCAGCAGCGTAGCGGGCAGGATCAACACCGGGGAGCTGTTTTTT.

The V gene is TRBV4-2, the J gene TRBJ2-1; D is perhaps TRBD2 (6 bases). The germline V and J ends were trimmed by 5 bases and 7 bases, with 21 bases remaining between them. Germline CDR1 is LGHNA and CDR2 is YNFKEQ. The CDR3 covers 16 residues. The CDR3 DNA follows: TGTGCCAGCAGCAAAAGGCGCCAGGGAGGACTAAATGAGCAGTTCTTC. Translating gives CASSKRRQGGLNEQFF.

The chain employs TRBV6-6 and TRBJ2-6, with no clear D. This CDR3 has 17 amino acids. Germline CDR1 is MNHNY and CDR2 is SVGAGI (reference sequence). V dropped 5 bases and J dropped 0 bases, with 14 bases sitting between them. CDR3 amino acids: CASSHHSEYSGANVLTF. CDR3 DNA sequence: TGTGCCAGCAGTCACCATTCGGAATACTCTGGGGCCAACGTCCTGACTTTC.